The entry that follows covers one T cell receptor beta chain sequence. This specimen comes from a study of blood T cell repertoires in COVID-19. Study-level information: COVID-19 samples from acute and convalescent phases originated in the United States, Italy and Spain. Sample material is recorded as cDNA or gDNA derived from T cells, B-cell-depleted T cells, or PBMCs.

Methods used by the authors: Reference gene primer amplification in the assay estimated nucleated cell counts. Produced via immunoSEQ multiplex PCR; TCRdb's table is partial and in-frame only. D and trimming come from the DNA, and the V and J calls and clone size come from that table. Of some 94,000 clones listed, more than 75% were seen once; the top ten hold about 1%. Trimming stripped 3 bases from V and 5 bases from J, with 12 bases between. Germline-derived CDR1 and CDR2 are ENHRY and SYGVKD. This CDR3 region has 14 residues. This clonotype was obtained from a human donor in a cohort sampled during active COVID-19. Sequenced: peripheral blood. This chain joins TRBV10-3 and TRBJ2-3, with a possible D match to TRBD1 (5 bases). The CDR3 DNA reads TGTGCCATCAGTGATGAGTGGGGCCAAGATACGCAGTATTTT. Protein product: CAISDEWGQDTQYF.